This T cell receptor beta chain derives from a study of T-cell memory formation after mild COVID-19. Overall study results and limits: There was no confirmation that second-wave clones peaking on day 37 were SARS-CoV-2 specific. While clones contracting from day 15 to 85 were balanced between CD4 and CD8, later expanders leaned CD4+. Researchers found some responding clones in pre-infection memory, a sign that cross-reactive memory joined.

TCRdb reprocessed the 5' RACE reads with MiXCR, giving one entry per CDR3 protein. The profile shows 350,000 to 400,000 distinct CDR3 sequences, roughly 21% of them singletons. This clonotype came up a few times. What it binds is unknown. Trimming took 3 bases from V and 6 from J, leaving 7 bases between them. The CDR3 contains 12 residues. CDR1 is SEHNR, CDR2 FQNEAQ, per germline (reference sequence). The sequencing input was PBMCs or a T cell subset sorted from them (not recorded which). The rearrangement uses TRBV7-9 and TRBJ2-3; possible D gene TRBD2, 6 bases. This TCR derives from an adult woman who had mild COVID-19 (a few samples of this study predate the infection). Cell type and time point are not known. The CDR3 loop is CASSFGSDTQYF. The CDR3 DNA reads TGTGCCAGCAGCTTCGGGAGCGATACGCAGTATTTT.